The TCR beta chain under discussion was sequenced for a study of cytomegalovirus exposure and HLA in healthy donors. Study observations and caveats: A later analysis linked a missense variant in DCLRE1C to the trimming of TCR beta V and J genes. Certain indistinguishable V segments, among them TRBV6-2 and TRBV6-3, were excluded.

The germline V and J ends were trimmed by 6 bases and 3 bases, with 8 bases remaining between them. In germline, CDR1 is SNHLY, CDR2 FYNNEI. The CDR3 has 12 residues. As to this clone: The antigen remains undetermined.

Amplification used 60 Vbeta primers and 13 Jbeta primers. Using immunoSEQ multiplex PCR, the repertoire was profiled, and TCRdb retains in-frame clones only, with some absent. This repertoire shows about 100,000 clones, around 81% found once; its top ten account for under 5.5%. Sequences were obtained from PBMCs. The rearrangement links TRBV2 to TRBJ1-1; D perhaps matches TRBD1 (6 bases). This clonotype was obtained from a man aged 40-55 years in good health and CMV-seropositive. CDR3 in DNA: TGTGCCAGCAGGGACAGTTACACTGAAGCTTTCTTT. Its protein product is CASRDSYTEAFF.